This T cell receptor (beta chain) was identified during a study of T cells after posttransplantation cyclophosphamide. Study-wide points: Later post-transplant blood repertoires were often dominated by donor CD8+ memory clones. Skin or GI-infiltrating T cells shared few TRB sequences with blood. Recipient CMV seropositivity and CMV reactivation strongly tracked TRB clonality.

The data were produced by immunoSEQ multiplex PCR, yet TCRdb's version contains in-frame clones alone and is incomplete. Sampling found around 12,000 clones, none seen once. This clone was observed many times. The antigen remains undetermined. Cyclophosphamide on days +3 and +4 followed busulfan-fludarabine conditioning and a marrow graft. The TCR sequence derives from a female patient aged 40-49 years who received an allogeneic stem cell transplant from an unrelated donor, was CMV-positive, and had acute GVHD only. Part of the T cell pool may stem from the graft donor. This material consisted of PBMCs, taken after allogeneic stem cell transplant with posttransplant cyclophosphamide.

The CDR3 DNA reads TGTGCCAGCAGTCAACCGGGACAGGTATCCTATGGCTACACCTTC. It is translated as CASSQPGQVSYGYTF. This sequence joins TRBV6-1 and TRBJ1-2; 8 bases agree with TRBD1. Germline V gives CDR1 MNHNS, CDR2 SASEGT. This CDR3 contains 15 residues. V gave up 5 bases and J gave up 4 bases; unmatched junction bases: 9.